The 7 T cell receptor beta chains below were found in one sample sequenced in a study of STAT5B mutations in CD4+ large granular lymphocyte leukemia. Measured with immunoSEQ multiplex PCR; TCRdb has only the in-frame clones, and not every one. The table lists some 30,000 clones, around 81% of them singletons. Sequences were obtained from CD4+ T cells from blood buffy coats. The receptors originated from a human donor in good health.

V and J are TRBV25-1 and TRBJ2-7; D is ambiguous. Trimming shortened V by 5 bases and J by 3 bases, and 8 bases separated the two germline ends. Per germline, CDR1 MGHDK and CDR2 SYGVNS. The CDR3 loop spans 12 amino acids. In nucleotides, the CDR3 is TGTGCCAGCAGTACGGGTTACTACGAGCAGTACTTC. It specifies CASSTGYYEQYF.

This clone was counted a single time. The V call is TRBV5-6, the J call TRBJ1-2; TRBD1 matches 7 bases. Germline CDR1 reads SGHDT; CDR2 reads YYEEEE. The CDR3 loop spans 14 amino acids. Trimming removed 0 bases from V and 4 bases from J; junction bases left unmatched: 3. The CDR3 sequence is CASSLEGASYGYTF. The CDR3 coding sequence is TGTGCCAGCAGCTTGGAGGGGGCGAGCTATGGCTACACCTTC.

V and J are TRBV2 and TRBJ1-5; TRBD1 is a possible D gene (6 bases). The CDR3 loop spans 14 amino acids. The V end was cut by 6 bases, the J end by 2 bases, with 11 bases between. The germline CDR1 and CDR2 sequences are SNHLY and FYNNEI. The CDR3 protein is CASRQGEGNQPQHF. The DNA of the CDR3 is TGTGCCAGCAGACAGGGTGAGGGCAATCAGCCCCAGCATTTT.

The rearrangement joins TRBV6-5 to TRBJ2-7; 7 nucleotides align to TRBD1. The junction had 7 bases not matched to a gene; V was cut back by 5 bases and J by 0 bases. The CDR3 is 15 amino acids. The V gene's germline CDR1 is MNHEY and CDR2 SVGAGI. DNA for the CDR3: TGTGCCAGCAGTCCACAGGGGTACAGCTCCTACGAGCAGTACTTC. Encoded protein: CASSPQGYSSYEQYF.

The chain joins TRBV29-1 to TRBJ1-1; a possible D gene is TRBD1 (5 bases). This CDR3 is 13 amino acids long. Germline V lookup: CDR1 SQVTM, CDR2 ANQGSEA. With 4 bases removed from V and 1 base from J, the gap between germline ends came to 10 bases. CDR3 in amino acids: CSVADRWNTEAFF. CDR3 nucleotides: TGCAGCGTTGCTGACAGATGGAACACTGAAGCTTTCTTT.

The chain combines TRBV7-6 with TRBJ1-1; maybe TRBD1 (5 bases). CDR1 and CDR2 from the germline V gene are SGHVS and FNYEAQ. Trimming took off 1 base at V and 0 bases at J, with 9 bases between the two ends. This CDR3 has 15 amino acids. In DNA, the CDR3 is TGTGCCAGCAGCTTAGATGGAGGGGTGAACACTGAAGCTTTCTTT. It specifies CASSLDGGVNTEAFF.

The chain employs TRBV6-1 and TRBJ1-3; D is unclear. The germline gives CDR1 MNHNS, CDR2 SASEGT. V lost 8 bases and J 0 bases, leaving 5 bases between the germline ends. This CDR3 comprises 12 residues. CDR3 amino acids: CASSNSGNTIYF. In DNA form, the CDR3 reads TGTGCCAGCTCAAACTCTGGAAACACCATATATTTT.